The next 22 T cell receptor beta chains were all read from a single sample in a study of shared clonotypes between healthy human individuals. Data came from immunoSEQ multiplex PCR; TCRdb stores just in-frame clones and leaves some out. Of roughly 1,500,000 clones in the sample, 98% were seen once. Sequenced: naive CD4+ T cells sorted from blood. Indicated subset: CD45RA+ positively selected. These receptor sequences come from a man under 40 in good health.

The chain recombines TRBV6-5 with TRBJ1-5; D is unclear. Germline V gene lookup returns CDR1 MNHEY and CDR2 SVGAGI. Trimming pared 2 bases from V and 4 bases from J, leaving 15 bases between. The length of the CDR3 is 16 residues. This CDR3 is CASSYAPNGANQPQHF. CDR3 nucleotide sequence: TGTGCCAGCAGTTACGCCCCCAACGGAGCAAATCAGCCCCAGCATTTT.

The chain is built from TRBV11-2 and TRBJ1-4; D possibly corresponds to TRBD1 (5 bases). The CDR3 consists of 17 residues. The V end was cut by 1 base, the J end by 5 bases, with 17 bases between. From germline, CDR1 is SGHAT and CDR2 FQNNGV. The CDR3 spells CASSLGIRGAYNEKLFF. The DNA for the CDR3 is TGTGCCAGCAGCTTAGGGATCAGAGGGGCGTACAATGAAAAACTGTTTTTT.

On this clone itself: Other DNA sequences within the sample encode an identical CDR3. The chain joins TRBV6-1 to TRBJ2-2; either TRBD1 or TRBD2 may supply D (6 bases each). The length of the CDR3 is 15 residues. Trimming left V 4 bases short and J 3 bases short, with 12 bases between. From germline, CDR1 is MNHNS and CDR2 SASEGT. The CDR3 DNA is TGTGCCAGCAGTGCGCGGGACACATACACCGGGGAGCTGTTTTTT. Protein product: CASSARDTYTGELFF.

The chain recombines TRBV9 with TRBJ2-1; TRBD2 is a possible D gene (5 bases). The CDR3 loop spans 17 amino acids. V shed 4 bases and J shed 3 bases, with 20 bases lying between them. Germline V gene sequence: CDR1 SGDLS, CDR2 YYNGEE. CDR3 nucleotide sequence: TGTGCCAGCAGCCCACCCCCGGGGATCGGGCTCTACAATGAGCAGTTCTTC. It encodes CASSPPPGIGLYNEQFF.

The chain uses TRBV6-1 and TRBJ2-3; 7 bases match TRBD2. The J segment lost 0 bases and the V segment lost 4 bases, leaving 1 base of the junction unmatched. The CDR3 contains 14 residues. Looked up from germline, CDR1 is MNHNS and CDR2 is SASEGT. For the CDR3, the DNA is TGTGCCAGCAGTGTTAGCGGGAGCACAGATACGCAGTATTTT. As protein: CASSVSGSTDTQYF.

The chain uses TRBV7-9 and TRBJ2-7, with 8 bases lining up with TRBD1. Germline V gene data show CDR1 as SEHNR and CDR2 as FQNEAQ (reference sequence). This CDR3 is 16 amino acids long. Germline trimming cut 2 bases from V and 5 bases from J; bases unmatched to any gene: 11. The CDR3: CASSLSATAGGHEQYF. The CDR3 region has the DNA TGTGCCAGCAGCTTATCGGCGACAGCAGGGGGCCACGAGCAGTACTTC.

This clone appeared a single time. CDR3 region: CASSFKGAYQPQHF. DNA for the CDR3: TGTGCCAGCAGTTTCAAGGGGGCTTATCAGCCCCAGCATTTT. The rearrangement joins TRBV28 to TRBJ1-5; TRBD1 aligns across 7 bases. Germline-derived CDR1 and CDR2 are MDHEN and SYDVKM. Unmatched junction bases numbered 4, after V lost 3 bases and J lost 5 bases. The CDR3 is 14 amino acids.

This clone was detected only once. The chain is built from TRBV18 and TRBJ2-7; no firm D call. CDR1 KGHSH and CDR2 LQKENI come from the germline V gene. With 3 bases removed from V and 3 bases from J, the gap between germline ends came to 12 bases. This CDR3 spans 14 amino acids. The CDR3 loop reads CASSPQATNYEQYF. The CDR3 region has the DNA TGTGCCAGCTCACCGCAGGCGACAAACTACGAGCAGTACTTC.

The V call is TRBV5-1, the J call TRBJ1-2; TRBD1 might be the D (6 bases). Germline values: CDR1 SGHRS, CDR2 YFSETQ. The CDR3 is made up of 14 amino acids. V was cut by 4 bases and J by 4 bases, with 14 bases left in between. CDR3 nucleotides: TGCGCCAGCAGCCCCGACAGGCCGGGCTATGGCTACACCTTC. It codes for CASSPDRPGYGYTF.

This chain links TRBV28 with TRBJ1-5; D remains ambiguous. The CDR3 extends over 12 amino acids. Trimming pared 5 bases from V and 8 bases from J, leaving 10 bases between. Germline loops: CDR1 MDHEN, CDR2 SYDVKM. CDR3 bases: TGTGCCAGCAGTGCCGTTCCTGAGCCCCAGCATTTT. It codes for CASSAVPEPQHF.

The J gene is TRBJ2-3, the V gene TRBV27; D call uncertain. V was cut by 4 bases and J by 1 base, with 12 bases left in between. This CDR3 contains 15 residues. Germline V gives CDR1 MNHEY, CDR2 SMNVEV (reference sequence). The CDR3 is CASSSPLRRTDTQYF. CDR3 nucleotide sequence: TGTGCCAGCAGTTCCCCCTTGAGGCGCACAGATACGCAGTATTTT.

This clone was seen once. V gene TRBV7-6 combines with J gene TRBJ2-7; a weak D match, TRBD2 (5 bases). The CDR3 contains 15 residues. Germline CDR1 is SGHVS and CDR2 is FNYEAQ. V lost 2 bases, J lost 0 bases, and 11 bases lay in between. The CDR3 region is CASSLIGEHSYEQYF. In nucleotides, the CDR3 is TGTGCCAGCAGCTTAATCGGGGAGCACTCCTACGAGCAGTACTTC.

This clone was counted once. Here the CDR3 reads CASSPRTYSPYEQYF. The CDR3 region has the DNA TGTGCCAGCAGCCCGCGGACCTACTCTCCCTACGAGCAGTACTTC. V usage is TRBV9 and J usage is TRBJ2-7; D is ambiguous. The CDR3 contains 15 residues. Germline V gene sequence: CDR1 SGDLS, CDR2 YYNGEE. The ends were cut back, 4 bases at V and 2 bases at J, with 16 bases in the middle.

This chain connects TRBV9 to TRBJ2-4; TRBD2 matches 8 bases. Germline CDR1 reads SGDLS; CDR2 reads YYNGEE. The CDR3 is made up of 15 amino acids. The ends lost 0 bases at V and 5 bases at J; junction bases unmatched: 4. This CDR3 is CASSVAAGGQNIQYF. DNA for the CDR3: TGTGCCAGCAGCGTAGCTGCGGGAGGTCAAAACATTCAGTACTTC.

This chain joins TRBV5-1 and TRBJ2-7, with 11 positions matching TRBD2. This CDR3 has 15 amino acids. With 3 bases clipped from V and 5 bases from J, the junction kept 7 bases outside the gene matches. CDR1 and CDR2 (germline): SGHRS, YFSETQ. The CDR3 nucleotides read TGCGCCAGCAGCTCACAACTAGCGGGAGTCGACGAGCAGTACTTC. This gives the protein CASSSQLAGVDEQYF. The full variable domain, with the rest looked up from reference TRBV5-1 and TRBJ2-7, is KAGVTQTPRYLIKTRGQQVTLSCSPISGHRSVSWYQQTPGQGLQFLFEYFSETQRNKGNFPGRFSGRQFSNSRSEMNVSTLELGDSALYLCASSSQLAGVDEQYFGPGTRLTVT.

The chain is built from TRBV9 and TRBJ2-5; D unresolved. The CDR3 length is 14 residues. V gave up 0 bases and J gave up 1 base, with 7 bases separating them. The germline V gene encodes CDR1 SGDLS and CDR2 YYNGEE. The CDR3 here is CASSVGNFQETQYF. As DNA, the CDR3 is TGTGCCAGCAGCGTAGGTAACTTCCAAGAGACCCAGTACTTC.

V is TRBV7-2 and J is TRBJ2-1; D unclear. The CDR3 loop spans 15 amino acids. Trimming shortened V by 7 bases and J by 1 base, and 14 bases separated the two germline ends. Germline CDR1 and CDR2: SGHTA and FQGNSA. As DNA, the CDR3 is TGTGCCAGCACTTCTAGAAGCTTGTCCTACAATGAGCAGTTCTTC. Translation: CASTSRSLSYNEQFF. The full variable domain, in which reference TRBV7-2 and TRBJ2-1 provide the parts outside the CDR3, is GAGVSQSPSNKVTEKGKDVELRCDPISGHTALYWYRQSLGQGLEFLIYFQGNSAPDKSGLPSDRFSAERTGGSVSTLTIQRTQQEDSAVYLCASTSRSLSYNEQFFGPGTRLTVL.

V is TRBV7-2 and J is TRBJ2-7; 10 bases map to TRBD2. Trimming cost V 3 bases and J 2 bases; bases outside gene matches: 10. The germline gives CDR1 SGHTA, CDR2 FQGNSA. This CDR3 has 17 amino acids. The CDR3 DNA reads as TGTGCCAGCAGCTTCCTGGGACTAGCGATAACTCCCTACGAGCAGTACTTC. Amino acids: CASSFLGLAITPYEQYF.

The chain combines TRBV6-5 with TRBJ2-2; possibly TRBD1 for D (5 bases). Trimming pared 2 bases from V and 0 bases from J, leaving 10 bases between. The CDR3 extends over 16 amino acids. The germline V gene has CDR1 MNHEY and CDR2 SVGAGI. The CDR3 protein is CASSYHDSTNTGELFF. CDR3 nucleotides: TGTGCCAGCAGTTACCACGACAGCACGAACACCGGGGAGCTGTTTTTT.

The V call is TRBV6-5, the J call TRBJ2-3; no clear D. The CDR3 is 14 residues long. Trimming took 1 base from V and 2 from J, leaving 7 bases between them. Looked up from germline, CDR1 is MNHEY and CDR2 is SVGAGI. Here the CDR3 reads CASSYLADTDTQYF. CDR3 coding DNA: TGTGCCAGCAGTTACTTGGCGGACACAGATACGCAGTATTTT.

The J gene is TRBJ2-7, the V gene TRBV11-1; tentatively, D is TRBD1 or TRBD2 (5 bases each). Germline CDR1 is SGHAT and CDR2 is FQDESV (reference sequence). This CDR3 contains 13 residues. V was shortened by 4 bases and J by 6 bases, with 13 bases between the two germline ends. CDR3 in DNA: TGTGCCAGCAGCTCCTTGAGAGGGGCCGAGCAGTACTTC. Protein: CASSSLRGAEQYF.

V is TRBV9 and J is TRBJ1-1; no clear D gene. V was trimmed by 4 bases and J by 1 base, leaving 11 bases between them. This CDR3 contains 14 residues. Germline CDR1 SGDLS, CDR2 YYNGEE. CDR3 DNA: TGTGCCAGCAGCCCATCTCTAGGGAACACTGAAGCTTTCTTT. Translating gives CASSPSLGNTEAFF.